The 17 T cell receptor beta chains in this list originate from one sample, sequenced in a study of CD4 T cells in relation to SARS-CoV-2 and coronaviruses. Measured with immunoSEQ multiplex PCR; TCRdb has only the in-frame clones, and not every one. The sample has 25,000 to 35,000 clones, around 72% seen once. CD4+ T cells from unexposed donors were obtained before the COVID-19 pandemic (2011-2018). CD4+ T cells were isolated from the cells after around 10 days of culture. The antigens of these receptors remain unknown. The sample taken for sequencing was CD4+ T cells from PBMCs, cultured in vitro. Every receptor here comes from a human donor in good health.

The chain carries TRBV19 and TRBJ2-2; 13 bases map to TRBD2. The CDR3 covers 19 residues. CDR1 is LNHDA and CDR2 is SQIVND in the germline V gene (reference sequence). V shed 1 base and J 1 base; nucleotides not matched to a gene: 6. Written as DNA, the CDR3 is TGTGCCAGTAGTATAGGAGGACTAGCGGGGGAGCTGAACACCGGGGAGCTGTTTTTT. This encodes CASSIGGLAGELNTGELFF.

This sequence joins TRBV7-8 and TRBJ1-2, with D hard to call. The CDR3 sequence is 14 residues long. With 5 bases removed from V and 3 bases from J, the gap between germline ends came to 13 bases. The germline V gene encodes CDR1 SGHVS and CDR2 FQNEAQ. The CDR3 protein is CASSPREGDYGYTF. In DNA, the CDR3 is TGTGCCAGCAGCCCCCGGGAGGGCGACTATGGCTACACCTTC.

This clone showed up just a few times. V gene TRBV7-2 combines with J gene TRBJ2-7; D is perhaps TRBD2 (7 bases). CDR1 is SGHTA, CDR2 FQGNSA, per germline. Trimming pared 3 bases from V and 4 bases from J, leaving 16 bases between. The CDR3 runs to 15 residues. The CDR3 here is CASSLGGGLHYEQYF. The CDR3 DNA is TGTGCCAGCAGCTTGGGAGGGGGACTCCATTACGAGCAGTACTTC.

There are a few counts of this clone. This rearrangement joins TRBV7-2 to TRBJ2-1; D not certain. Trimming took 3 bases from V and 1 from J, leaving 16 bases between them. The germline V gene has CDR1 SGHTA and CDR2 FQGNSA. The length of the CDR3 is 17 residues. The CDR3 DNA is TGTGCCAGCAGCTTCTCCTTCTTCAGAGCGTCCTACAATGAGCAGTTCTTC. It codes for CASSFSFFRASYNEQFF.

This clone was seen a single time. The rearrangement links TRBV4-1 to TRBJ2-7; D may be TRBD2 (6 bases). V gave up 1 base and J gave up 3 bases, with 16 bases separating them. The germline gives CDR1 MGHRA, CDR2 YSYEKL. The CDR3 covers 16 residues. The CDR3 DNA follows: TGCGCCAGCAGCCAAGTATTCGGGGAGGCTTTCTACGAGCAGTACTTC. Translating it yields CASSQVFGEAFYEQYF.

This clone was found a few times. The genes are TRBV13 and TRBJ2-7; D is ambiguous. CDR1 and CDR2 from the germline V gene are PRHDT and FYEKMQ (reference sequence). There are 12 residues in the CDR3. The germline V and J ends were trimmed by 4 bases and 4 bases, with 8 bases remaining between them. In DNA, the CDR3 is TGTGCCAGCAGCTCCGCTCCTTACGAGCAGTACTTC. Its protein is CASSSAPYEQYF.

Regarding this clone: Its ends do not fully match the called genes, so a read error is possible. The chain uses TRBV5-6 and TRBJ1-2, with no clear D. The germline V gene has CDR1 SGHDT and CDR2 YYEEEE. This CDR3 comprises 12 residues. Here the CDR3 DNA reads TGTGCCAGCAGCTTGGCCCCCGGCTCTTCTAGCTTC. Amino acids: CASSLAPGSSSF.

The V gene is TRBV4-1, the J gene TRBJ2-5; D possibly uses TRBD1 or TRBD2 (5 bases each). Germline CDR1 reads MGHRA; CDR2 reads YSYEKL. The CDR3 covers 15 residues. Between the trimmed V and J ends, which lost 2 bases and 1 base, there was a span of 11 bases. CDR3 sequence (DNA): TGCGCCAGCAGCCAAACCGGGACGGCCCAAGAGACCCAGTACTTC. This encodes CASSQTGTAQETQYF.

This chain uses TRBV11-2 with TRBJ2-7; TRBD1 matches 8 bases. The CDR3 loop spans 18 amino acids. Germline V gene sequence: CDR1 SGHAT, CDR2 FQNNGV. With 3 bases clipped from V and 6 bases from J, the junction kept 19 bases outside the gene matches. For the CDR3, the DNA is TGTGCCAGCAGCTTCCCGAGGGGTGGACAGGGCCGACTTGGCGAGCAGTACTTC. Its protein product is CASSFPRGGQGRLGEQYF.

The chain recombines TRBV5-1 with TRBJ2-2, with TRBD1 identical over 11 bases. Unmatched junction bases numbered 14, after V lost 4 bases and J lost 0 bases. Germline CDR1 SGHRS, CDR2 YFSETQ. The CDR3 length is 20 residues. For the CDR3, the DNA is TGCGCCAGCAGCATAGGATCCGGGACAGGGGGTTTCGCGAACACCGGGGAGCTGTTTTTT. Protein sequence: CASSIGSGTGGFANTGELFF.

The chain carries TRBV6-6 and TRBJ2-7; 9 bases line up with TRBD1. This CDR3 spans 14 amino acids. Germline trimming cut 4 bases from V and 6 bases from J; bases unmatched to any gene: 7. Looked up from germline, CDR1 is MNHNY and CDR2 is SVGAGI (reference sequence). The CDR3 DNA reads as TGTGCCAGCAGTTCCGCGGACAGGGGAGGCGAGCAGTACTTC. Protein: CASSSADRGGEQYF.

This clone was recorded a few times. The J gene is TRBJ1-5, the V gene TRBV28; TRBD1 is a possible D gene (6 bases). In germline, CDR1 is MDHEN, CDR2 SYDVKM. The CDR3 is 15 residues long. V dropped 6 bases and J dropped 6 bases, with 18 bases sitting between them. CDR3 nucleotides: TGTGCCAGCAGCTTAAGGACAGTCGGGAGTCAGCCCCAGCATTTT. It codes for CASSLRTVGSQPQHF. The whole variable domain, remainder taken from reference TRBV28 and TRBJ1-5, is DVKVTQSSRYLVKRTGEKVFLECVQDMDHENMFWYRQDPGLGLRLIYFSYDVKMKEKGDIPEGYSVSREKKERFSLILESASTNQTSMYLCASSLRTVGSQPQHFGDGTRLSIL.

CDR3 nucleotide sequence: TGTGCCAGCAGTTACCCATGGGGGGACTATGGCTACACCTTC. Amino acid sequence: CASSYPWGDYGYTF. The rearrangement joins TRBV6-2 or TRBV6-3 to TRBJ1-2, with D perhaps matching TRBD1 (5 bases). Germline V lookup: CDR1 MNHEY, CDR2 SVGEGT. V was shortened by 2 bases and J by 3 bases, with 10 bases between the two germline ends. This CDR3 is 14 amino acids long.

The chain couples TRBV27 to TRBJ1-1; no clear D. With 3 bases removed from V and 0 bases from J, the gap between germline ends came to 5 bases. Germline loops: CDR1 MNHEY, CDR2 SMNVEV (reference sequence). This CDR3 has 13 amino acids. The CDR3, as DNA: TGTGCCAGCAGTTTCCAGGTGAACACTGAAGCTTTCTTT. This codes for CASSFQVNTEAFF.

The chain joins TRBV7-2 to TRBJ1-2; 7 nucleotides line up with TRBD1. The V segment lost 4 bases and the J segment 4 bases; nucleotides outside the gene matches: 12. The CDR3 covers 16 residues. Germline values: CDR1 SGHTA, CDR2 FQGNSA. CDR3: CASSSDAWTGIYGYTF. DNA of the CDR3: TGTGCCAGCAGCTCTGACGCTTGGACAGGCATCTATGGCTACACCTTC. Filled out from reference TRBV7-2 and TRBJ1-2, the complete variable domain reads GAGVSQSPSNKVTEKGKDVELRCDPISGHTALYWYRQSLGQGLEFLIYFQGNSAPDKSGLPSDRFSAERTGGSVSTLTIQRTQQEDSAVYLCASSSDAWTGIYGYTFGSGTRLTVV.

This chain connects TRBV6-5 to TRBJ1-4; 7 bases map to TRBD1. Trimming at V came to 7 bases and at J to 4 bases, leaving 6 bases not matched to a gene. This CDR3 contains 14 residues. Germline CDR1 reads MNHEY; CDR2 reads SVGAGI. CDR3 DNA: TGTGCCAGCAAAGGGGGCGCCTATAATGAAAAACTGTTTTTT. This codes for CASKGGAYNEKLFF.

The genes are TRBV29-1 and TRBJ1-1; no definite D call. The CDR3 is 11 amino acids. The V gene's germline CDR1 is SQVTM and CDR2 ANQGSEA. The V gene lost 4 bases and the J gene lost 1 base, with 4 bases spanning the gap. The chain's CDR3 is CSVAANTEAFF. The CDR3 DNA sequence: TGCAGCGTTGCGGCGAACACTGAAGCTTTCTTT. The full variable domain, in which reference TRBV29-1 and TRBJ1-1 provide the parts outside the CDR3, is SAVISQKPSRDICQRGTSLTIQCQVDSQVTMMFWYRQQPGQSLTLIATANQGSEATYESGFVIDKFPISRPNLTFSTLTVSNMSPEDSSIYLCSVAANTEAFFGQGTRLTVV.